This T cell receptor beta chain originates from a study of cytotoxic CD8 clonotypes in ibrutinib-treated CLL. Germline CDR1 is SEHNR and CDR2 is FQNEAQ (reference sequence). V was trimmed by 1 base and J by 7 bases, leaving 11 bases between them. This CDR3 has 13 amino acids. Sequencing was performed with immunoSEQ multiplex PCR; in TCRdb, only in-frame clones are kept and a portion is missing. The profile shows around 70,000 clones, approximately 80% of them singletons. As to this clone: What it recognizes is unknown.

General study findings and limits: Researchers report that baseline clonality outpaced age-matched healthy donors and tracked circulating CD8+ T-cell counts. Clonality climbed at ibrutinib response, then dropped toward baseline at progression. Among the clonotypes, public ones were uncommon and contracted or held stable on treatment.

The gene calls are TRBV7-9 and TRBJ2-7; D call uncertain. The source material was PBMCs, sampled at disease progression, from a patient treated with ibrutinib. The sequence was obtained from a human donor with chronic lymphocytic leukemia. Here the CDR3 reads CASSLVMIGEQYF. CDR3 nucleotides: TGTGCCAGCAGCTTAGTGATGATTGGGGAGCAGTACTTC.